This TCR beta chain was captured in a study of blood T cell repertoires in COVID-19. Study overall: The United States, Italy and Spain provided the acute and convalescent COVID-19 samples. From T cells, B-cell-depleted T cells, or PBMCs came the material, which was cDNA or gDNA.

In the original workflow: Amplification with reference gene primers provided the estimates of nucleated cell counts. The method was immunoSEQ multiplex PCR; TCRdb's version includes in-frame clones alone and lacks a portion of them. From that table come the V and J calls and clone size; the DNA was used to work out D and trimming. The sample includes nearly 200,000 clones, around four fifths of them seen just once. Germline lookup yields CDR1 SGHNT and CDR2 YYREEE (reference sequence). Trimming at V came to 0 bases and at J to 7 bases, leaving 8 bases not matched to a gene. The CDR3 contains 16 residues.

The sample comprised peripheral blood. The receptor's source is a man aged 55 to 70 with COVID-19, enrolled during active disease. The V call is TRBV5-4, the J call TRBJ2-2; 8 bases are a match to TRBD2. The CDR3 spells CASSLARGGAVGELFF. CDR3 nucleotide sequence: TGTGCCAGCAGCTTGGCCCGGGGGGGCGCGGTCGGGGAGCTGTTTTTT.